This paragraph reports one TCR beta chain. The antigen is undetermined. This CDR3 is 13 amino acids long. V was pared by 1 base and J by 2 bases, with 5 bases between. The germline gives CDR1 SGHNT, CDR2 YYREEE (reference sequence). The data were taken from a study of T cell repertoires in cytomegalovirus infection. Via MiXCR, TCRdb re-called the reads, giving one row per CDR3 protein. The sample yields about 130,000 distinct CDR3 sequences, more than 30% seen once. This clonotype originated in a human donor in good health (CMV status not recorded). Some clones in this sample may be carry-over from other donors' samples. Sequenced material: CD8+ T cells from cultured PBMCs, taken from culture after CMV antigen stimulation. The genes are TRBV5-4 and TRBJ2-3, with D uncertain. This CDR3 reads CASSLTITDTQYF. The CDR3 DNA sequence: TGTGCCAGCAGCTTGACCATCACAGATACGCAGTATTTT.